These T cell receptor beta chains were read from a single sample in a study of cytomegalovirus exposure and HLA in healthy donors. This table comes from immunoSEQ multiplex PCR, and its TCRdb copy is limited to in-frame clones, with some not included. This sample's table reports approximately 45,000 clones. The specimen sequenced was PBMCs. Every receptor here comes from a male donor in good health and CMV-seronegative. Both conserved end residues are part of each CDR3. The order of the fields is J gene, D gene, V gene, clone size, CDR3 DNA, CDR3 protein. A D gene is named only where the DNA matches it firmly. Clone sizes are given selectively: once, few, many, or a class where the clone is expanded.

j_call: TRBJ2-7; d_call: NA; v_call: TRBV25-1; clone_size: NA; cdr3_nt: TGTGCCAGCAGTGAAGGCCCCTACGAGCAGTACTTC; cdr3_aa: CASSEGPYEQYF
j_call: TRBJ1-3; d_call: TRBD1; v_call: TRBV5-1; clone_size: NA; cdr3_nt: TGCGCCAGCAGCCCGATGGGACAGGGATCGGCTGGAAACACCATATATTTT; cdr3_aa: CASSPMGQGSAGNTIYF
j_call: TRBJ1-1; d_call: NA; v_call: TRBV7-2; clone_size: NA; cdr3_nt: TGTGCCAGCAGCTTAGGGGGCGCGAACACTGAAGCTTTCTTT; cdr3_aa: CASSLGGANTEAFF
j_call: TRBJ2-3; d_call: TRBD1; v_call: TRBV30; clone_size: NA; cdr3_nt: TGTGCCTGGAGTCCCAGAGACAGGGACGCAGATACGCAGTATTTT; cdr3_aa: CAWSPRDRDADTQYF
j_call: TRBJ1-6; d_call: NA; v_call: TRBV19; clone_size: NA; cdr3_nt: TGTGCCAGTAGTCCCCTGGGTACATCGGCTAGTTCACCCCTCCACTTT; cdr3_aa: CASSPLGTSASSPLHF
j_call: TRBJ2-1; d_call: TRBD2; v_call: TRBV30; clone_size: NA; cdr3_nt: TGTGCCTGCCACCTAGCGGGGGGGCCCAATGAGCAGTTCTTC; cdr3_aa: CACHLAGGPNEQFF
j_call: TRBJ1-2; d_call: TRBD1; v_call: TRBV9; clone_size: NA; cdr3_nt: TGTGCCAGCAGCCCTGAGACAGGGAACTATGGCTACACCTTC; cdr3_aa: CASSPETGNYGYTF
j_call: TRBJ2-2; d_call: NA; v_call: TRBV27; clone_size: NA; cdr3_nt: TGTGCCAGCAGTTTAATCGGGTCCGGGGAGCTGTTTTTT; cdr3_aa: CASSLIGSGELFF
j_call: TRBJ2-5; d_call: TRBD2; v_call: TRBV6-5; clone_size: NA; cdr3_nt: TGTGCCTCCCGGACTAGCGGGGGGGCCGAGACCCAGTACTTC; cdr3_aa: CASRTSGGAETQYF
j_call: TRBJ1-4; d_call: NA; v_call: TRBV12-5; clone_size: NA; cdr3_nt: TGTGCTAGTGGAACAGGGTTTAATGAAAAACTGTTTTTT; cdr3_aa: CASGTGFNEKLFF
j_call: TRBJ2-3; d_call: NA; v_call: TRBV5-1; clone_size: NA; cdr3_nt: TGCGCCAGCAGCTCTGAGGATTTCCGGAGAGATACGCAGTATTTT; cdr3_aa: CASSSEDFRRDTQYF
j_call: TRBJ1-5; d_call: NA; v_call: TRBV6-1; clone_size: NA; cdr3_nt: TGTGCCAGCAGCCCGACGGGTACCGATCAGCCCCAGCATTTT; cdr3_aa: CASSPTGTDQPQHF
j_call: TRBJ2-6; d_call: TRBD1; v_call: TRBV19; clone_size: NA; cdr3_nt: TGTGCCAGTAATTACAGGGGTTCCGGGGCCAACGTCCTGACTTTC; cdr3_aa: CASNYRGSGANVLTF
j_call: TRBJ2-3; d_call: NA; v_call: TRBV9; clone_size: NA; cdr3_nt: TGTGCCAGCAGCGTACCGACAACCGGGGGGCTCACAGATACGCAGTATTTT; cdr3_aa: CASSVPTTGGLTDTQYF
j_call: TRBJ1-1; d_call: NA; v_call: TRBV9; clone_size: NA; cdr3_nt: TGTGCCAGCAGCGTAGTACAGGCCTCCACTGAAGCTTTCTTT; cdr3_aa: CASSVVQASTEAFF
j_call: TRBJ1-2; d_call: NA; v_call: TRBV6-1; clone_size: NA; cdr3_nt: TGTGCCAGCAGTGAACCGGGACATGACGGTTATGGCTACACCTTC; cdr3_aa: CASSEPGHDGYGYTF
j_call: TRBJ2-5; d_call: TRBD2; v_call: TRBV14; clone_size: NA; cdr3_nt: TGTGCCAGCAGCCAACCAGTCGGGGGGGGACAAGAGACCCAGTACTTC; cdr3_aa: CASSQPVGGGQETQYF
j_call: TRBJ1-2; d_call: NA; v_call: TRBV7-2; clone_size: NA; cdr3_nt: TGTGCCAGCAGCTCTGAGGTCTATGGCTACACCTTC; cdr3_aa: CASSSEVYGYTF
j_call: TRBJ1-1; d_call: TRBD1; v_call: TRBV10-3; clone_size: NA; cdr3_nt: TGTGCCATCAGCGCCAGACAGGGGAAGGACACTGAAGCTTTCTTT; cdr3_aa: CAISARQGKDTEAFF
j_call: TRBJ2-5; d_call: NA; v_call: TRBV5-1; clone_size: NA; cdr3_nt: TGCGCCAGCAGCTTGGGAAGTAGCCAAGAGACCCAGTACTTC; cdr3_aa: CASSLGSSQETQYF
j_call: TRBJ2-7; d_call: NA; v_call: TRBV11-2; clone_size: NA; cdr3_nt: TGTGCCAGCAGCCCTCCCACTACGGGGAGCGAGCAGTACTTC; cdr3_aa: CASSPPTTGSEQYF
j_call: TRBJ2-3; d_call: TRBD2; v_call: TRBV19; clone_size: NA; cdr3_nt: TGTGCCAGTAGTATTCTGGGACTAGCGGGGGGGCCAGATACGCAGTATTTT; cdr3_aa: CASSILGLAGGPDTQYF
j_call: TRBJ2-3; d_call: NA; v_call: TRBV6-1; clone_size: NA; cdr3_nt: TGTGCCAGCAGTGAAGTTTGGGGCAGCACAGATACGCAGTATTTT; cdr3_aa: CASSEVWGSTDTQYF
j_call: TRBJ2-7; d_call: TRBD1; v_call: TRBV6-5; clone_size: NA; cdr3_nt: TGTGCCAGCAGTTACCCGGGACAGGGACGCGAGCAGTACTTC; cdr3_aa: CASSYPGQGREQYF
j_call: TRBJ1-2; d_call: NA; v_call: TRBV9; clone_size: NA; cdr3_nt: TGTGCCAGCAGCCCCAACACGGGTGGCGTTTACGGCTACACCTTC; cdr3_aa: CASSPNTGGVYGYTF
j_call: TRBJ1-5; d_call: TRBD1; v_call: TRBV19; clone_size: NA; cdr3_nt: TGTGCCAGTAGTCCGCCCGACAGGGGTCCCAATCAGCCCCAGCATTTT; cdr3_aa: CASSPPDRGPNQPQHF
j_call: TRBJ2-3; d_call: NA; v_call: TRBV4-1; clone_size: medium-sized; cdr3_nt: TGCGCCAGCAGCCTTTCCCCCGGGAGCACAGATACGCAGTATTTT; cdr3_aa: CASSLSPGSTDTQYF
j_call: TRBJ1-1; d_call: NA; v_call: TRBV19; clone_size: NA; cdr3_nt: TGTGCCAGTAATACGAGGGTGAACACTGAAGCTTTCTTT; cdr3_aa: CASNTRVNTEAFF
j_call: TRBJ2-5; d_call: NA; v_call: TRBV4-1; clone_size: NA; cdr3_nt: TGCGCCAGCAGCCAAGATCGAGCTGGGCAGTTCGGGACCCAGTACTTC; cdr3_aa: CASSQDRAGQFGTQYF
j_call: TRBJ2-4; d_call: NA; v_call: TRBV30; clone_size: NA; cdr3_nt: TGTGCCTGGGGTGGGCAGGGAGGTATTCAGTACTTC; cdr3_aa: CAWGGQGGIQYF
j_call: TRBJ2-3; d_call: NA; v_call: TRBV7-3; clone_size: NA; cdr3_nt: TGTGCCAGCAGCTTCGCTGCGGACCGACAGTCTAGCACAGATACGCAGTATTTT; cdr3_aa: CASSFAADRQSSTDTQYF